This TCR beta chain was found in a study of CD8+ T cells in alopecia areata. Study conclusions and caveats: Because of a solitary nonresponder, the connection of baseline CD8+ expansion to response stays uncertain. Within the top 100, expanded CD8+ clones significantly decreased with tofacitinib, as did scalp clonality.

CDR1 is PRHDT and CDR2 is FYEKMQ in the germline V gene (reference sequence). The CDR3 runs to 15 residues. V was clipped by 3 bases and J by 4 bases, with 13 bases between them. Treatment given: oral pan-JAK inhibitor, 5-10 mg twice daily. For this clone: Its antigen is not known.

RNA was extracted and reverse transcribed into cDNA as the sequencing template. Sequenced by immunoSEQ multiplex PCR; TCRdb stores in-frame clones only, minus some. This sample has more than 130,000 clones, with roughly four fifths found just once. Specimen: CD8+ T cells sorted from blood, collected at week 4, from a patient treated with tofacitinib. The chain employs TRBV13 and TRBJ2-4; a weak D match, TRBD2 (5 bases). The receptor was derived from a human donor with alopecia areata. CDR3 amino acids: CASSFNSVGKNIQYF. The DNA for the CDR3 is TGTGCCAGCAGCTTTAATAGCGTGGGAAAAAACATTCAGTACTTC.